A selection of T cell receptor beta chains follows, all from one sample in a study of CD8+ T cells in alopecia areata. Profiled with immunoSEQ multiplex PCR; TCRdb holds only in-frame clones, not every one. The data contain under 70,000 clones, approximately 60% of them singletons. Sample: CD8+ T cells sorted from blood, taken at week 0. The receptors were sampled from a human donor with alopecia areata. Both conserved end residues are part of each CDR3. Fields, in order: J gene, D gene, V gene, clone size, CDR3 protein, CDR3 DNA. D genes are given only for firm matches. The size entry is marked missing in some rows and otherwise reads once, few, many or a size class.

TRBJ2-3 . TRBV6-6 few CASSAGGTQYF TGTGCCAGCAGTGCCGGGGGTACGCAGTATTTT
TRBJ2-2 TRBD2 TRBV9 once CASSNSGGAAGELFF TGTGCCAGCAGCAACAGCGGGGGGGCTGCCGGGGAGCTGTTTTTT
TRBJ2-5 TRBD2 TRBV11-2 few CASSFPTSGQETQYF TGTGCCAGCAGCTTCCCGACTAGCGGCCAAGAGACCCAGTACTTC
TRBJ1-2 . TRBV29-1 once CSGQDDGAYGYTF TGCAGCGGCCAAGATGACGGCGCCTATGGCTACACCTTC
TRBJ2-6 . TRBV5-1 once CASSLHGQTSGANVLTF TGCGCCAGCAGCTTGCATGGACAGACCTCTGGGGCCAACGTCCTGACTTTC
TRBJ2-1 . TRBV29-1 few CSVEGRHSAYNEQFF TGCAGCGTGGAGGGACGGCATTCAGCCTACAATGAGCAGTTCTTC
TRBJ2-3 TRBD2 TRBV29-1 . CSVDRLAGDSITDTQYF TGCAGCGTTGATAGACTAGCGGGGGACTCGATCACAGATACGCAGTATTTT
TRBJ2-7 . TRBV2 . CASSEGRLKWYF TGTGCCAGCAGTGAGGGACGGTTAAAGTGGTACTTC
TRBJ2-1 . TRBV7-2 few CASIAEAGANEQFF TGTGCCAGCATCGCGGAGGCGGGGGCGAATGAGCAGTTCTTC
TRBJ2-3 . TRBV7-6 . CASRPTPGARADTQYF TGTGCCAGCAGACCCACTCCTGGTGCGCGGGCAGATACGCAGTATTTT
TRBJ1-2 . TRBV6-5 . CASSYTPGPSNYGYTF TGTGCCAGCAGTTACACACCCGGACCCTCAAACTATGGCTACACCTTC